Each of the 26 T cell receptor beta chains below was sequenced from the same sample in a study of T cell changes during pregnancy in multiple sclerosis. Using immunoSEQ multiplex PCR, the repertoire was profiled, and TCRdb retains in-frame clones only, with some absent. The sample yields more than 35,000 clones, roughly 94% seen once. The material was CD4+ T cells from peripheral blood mononuclear cells, obtained in the third trimester of pregnancy. Every receptor here comes from a female donor with multiple sclerosis, enrolled in a pregnancy study.

The chain couples TRBV13 to TRBJ1-1; tentatively, D is TRBD1 (6 bases). Germline CDR1 and CDR2: PRHDT and FYEKMQ (reference sequence). V lost 5 bases to trimming and J lost 4 bases, with 14 bases between them. The CDR3 consists of 14 residues. CDR3 amino acids: CASSLDRRSTEAFF. In DNA, the CDR3 is TGTGCCAGCAGCCTAGACAGGCGGAGCACTGAAGCTTTCTTT.

The chain joins TRBV18 to TRBJ2-7; no clear D. V shed 2 bases and J shed 6 bases, with 14 bases lying between them. Germline V gives CDR1 KGHSH, CDR2 LQKENI. This CDR3 region has 14 residues. The CDR3 nucleotides are TGTGCCAGCTCACCAGGTCCTTCCTACGCCGAGCAGTACTTC. It yields the protein CASSPGPSYAEQYF.

This chain connects TRBV6-6 to TRBJ2-7, with TRBD2 matching 13 bases. The ends lost 6 bases at V and 5 bases at J; junction bases unmatched: 7. This CDR3 is built from 15 residues. CDR1 is MNHNY and CDR2 is SVGAGI in the germline V gene (reference sequence). The DNA for the CDR3 is TGTGCCAGCAGATCCAGAGGACTAGCGGGAGACGAGCAGTACTTC. It specifies CASRSRGLAGDEQYF.

This rearrangement joins TRBV7-9 to TRBJ2-7; the match to TRBD2 covers 13 bases. Per the germline V gene, CDR1 is SEHNR and CDR2 is FQNEAQ (reference sequence). J was trimmed by 7 bases and V by 3 bases; bases with no gene match: 6. This CDR3 spans 15 amino acids. CDR3 loop: CASSLGTSGAREQYF. The CDR3 DNA follows: TGTGCCAGCAGCTTGGGGACTAGCGGGGCACGGGAGCAGTACTTC.

The V call is TRBV5-1, the J call TRBJ2-2, with D possibly being TRBD1 (6 bases). Trimming left V 0 bases short and J 4 bases short, with 13 bases between. Per the germline V gene, CDR1 is SGHRS and CDR2 is YFSETQ. The CDR3 extends over 16 amino acids. CDR3 bases: TGCGCCAGCAGCTTGGTAGGGGGTCATAGCACCGGGGAGCTGTTTTTT. Translation gives CASSLVGGHSTGELFF.

The gene calls are TRBV5-6 and TRBJ2-6; perhaps TRBD2 as D (5 bases). Trimming left V 1 base short and J 2 bases short, with 10 bases between. Germline V gives CDR1 SGHDT, CDR2 YYEEEE. The CDR3 contains 16 residues. CDR3 loop: CASSLRRTPGANVLTF. The CDR3 region has the DNA TGTGCCAGCAGCTTGCGGAGGACCCCTGGGGCCAACGTCCTGACTTTC.

The V gene is TRBV5-4, the J gene TRBJ1-3; the D gene is possibly TRBD1 (6 bases). Trimming removed 4 bases from V and 0 bases from J, with 8 bases in between. Per the germline V gene, CDR1 is SGHNT and CDR2 is YYREEE (reference sequence). The CDR3 is 14 amino acids. The CDR3 reads CASSRGGSGNTIYF. As DNA, the CDR3 is TGTGCCAGCAGCCGAGGGGGCTCTGGAAACACCATATATTTT.

The V call is TRBV5-1, the J call TRBJ2-1; tentative D call: TRBD2 (6 bases). Looked up from germline, CDR1 is SGHRS and CDR2 is YFSETQ. This CDR3 is 17 amino acids long. Trimming stripped 0 bases from V and 7 bases from J, with 20 bases between. CDR3 coding DNA: TGCGCCAGCAGCTTGGGACTAGAAATCCTGGGCGTTAATGAGCAGTTCTTC. It translates to CASSLGLEILGVNEQFF.

The count of this clone is one. The rearrangement joins TRBV23-1 to TRBJ1-3; unclear D gene. TRBV23-1 is annotated as an ORF whose role is uncertain. This CDR3 spans 17 amino acids. V shed 4 bases and J shed 0 bases, with 16 bases lying between them. CDR3 region: CASSPKINFLSGNTIYF. CDR3 in DNA: TGCGCCAGCAGTCCGAAGATCAACTTCCTCTCTGGAAACACCATATATTTT.

The gene calls are TRBV2 and TRBJ2-1; 7 positions match TRBD2. Germline assignment: CDR1 SNHLY and CDR2 FYNNEI. The CDR3 is 15 residues long. With V trimmed by 0 bases and J by 6 bases, 5 bases remained unmatched. CDR3 sequence: CASSEAAGASNEQFF. CDR3 nucleotide sequence: TGTGCCAGCAGTGAAGCGGCGGGAGCCAGCAATGAGCAGTTCTTC.

This clone was detected once. This chain connects TRBV5-1 to TRBJ2-3, with D possibly TRBD2 on 6 matching bases. Trimming removed 3 bases from V and 5 bases from J, with 22 bases in between. This CDR3 has 17 residues. Germline V gives CDR1 SGHRS, CDR2 YFSETQ. Here the CDR3 reads CASSYGSVAGPRDTQYF. Here the CDR3 DNA reads TGCGCCAGCAGCTATGGAAGTGTTGCGGGACCTCGAGATACGCAGTATTTT.

This chain links TRBV14 with TRBJ2-3; TRBD2 matches 12 bases. The CDR3 is 17 residues long. Germline-derived CDR1 and CDR2 are SGHDN and FVKESK. Trimming took 4 bases from V and 2 from J; bases not matched to a gene: 7. In DNA, the CDR3 is TGTGCCAGCAGCCCGCTAGCGGGAGGGTTCCACACAGATACGCAGTATTTT. Translated, it gives CASSPLAGGFHTDTQYF.

The rearrangement uses TRBV10-1 and TRBJ2-3; TRBD2 agrees at 9 bases. This CDR3 comprises 15 residues. Germline trimming cut 10 bases from V and 2 bases from J; bases unmatched to any gene: 10. CDR1 WNHNN and CDR2 SYGVQD come from the germline V gene (reference sequence). The CDR3 DNA follows: TGCGCCACGAGAAGGAGCGGGGGGACCACAGATACGCAGTATTTT. Encoded protein: CATRRSGGTTDTQYF.

The V gene is TRBV10-3, the J gene TRBJ1-4; D gene unclear. Per the germline V gene, CDR1 is ENHRY and CDR2 is SYGVKD. Trimming shortened V by 0 bases and J by 4 bases, and 15 bases separated the two germline ends. The CDR3 spans 17 residues. CDR3 sequence: CAISESIKQTSNEKLFF. CDR3 in DNA: TGTGCCATCAGTGAGTCGATTAAACAGACAAGTAATGAAAAACTGTTTTTT.

The chain joins TRBV30 to TRBJ2-7; tentatively, D is TRBD2 (5 bases). This CDR3 has 16 amino acids. Germline V gene sequence: CDR1 GTSNPN, CDR2 SVGIG (reference sequence). Trimming cost V 1 base and J 4 bases, with 20 bases left between them. For the CDR3, the DNA is TGTGCCTGGAGTGGATTGGGGATTGTCGGGAAGTACGAGCAGTACTTC. It translates to CAWSGLGIVGKYEQYF.

The J gene is TRBJ1-5, the V gene TRBV2; 11 positions match TRBD1. The CDR3 extends over 16 amino acids. Germline CDR1 is SNHLY and CDR2 is FYNNEI. The junction had 13 bases not matched to a gene; V was cut back by 7 bases and J by 8 bases. As DNA, the CDR3 is TGTGCCAGCACTTTAAGGGGACAGGGGGTCGCGGAGCCCCAGCATTTT. Its protein is CASTLRGQGVAEPQHF.

This chain links TRBV30 with TRBJ1-5; 7 bases fit TRBD1. This CDR3 spans 13 amino acids. J was trimmed by 7 bases and V by 1 base; bases with no gene match: 4. Germline V gives CDR1 GTSNPN, CDR2 SVGIG (reference sequence). CDR3 in DNA: TGTGCCTGGAGTGCCGACAGGGCCCAGCCCCAGCATTTT. This codes for CAWSADRAQPQHF.

This chain uses TRBV5-1 with TRBJ2-2, with D possibly TRBD2 on 5 matching bases. The CDR3 loop spans 16 amino acids. The germline V gene has CDR1 SGHRS and CDR2 YFSETQ. V was clipped by 0 bases and J by 6 bases, with 15 bases between them. CDR3 residues: CASSLGSGSMAGELFF. Written as DNA, the CDR3 is TGCGCCAGCAGCTTGGGGAGTGGGAGTATGGCCGGGGAGCTGTTTTTT.

This rearrangement joins TRBV7-9 to TRBJ1-2; TRBD1 matches at 10 bases. The V and J ends lost 6 bases and 14 bases, in that order; junction bases with no gene match: 9. There are 12 residues in the CDR3. CDR1 SEHNR and CDR2 FQNEAQ come from the germline V gene (reference sequence). Here the CDR3 DNA reads TGTGCCAGCAGGCCCGGGACAGGGGATCTTACCTTC. Translated: CASRPGTGDLTF. Variable domain in full (rest from reference TRBV7-9 and TRBJ1-2): DTGVSQNPRHKITKRGQNVTFRCDPISEHNRLYWYRQTLGQGPEFLTYFQNEAQLEKSRLLSDRFSAERPKGSFSTLEIQRTEQGDSAMYLCASRPGTGDLTFGSGTRLTVV.

V gene TRBV10-3 combines with J gene TRBJ2-1; 10 bases align to TRBD2. V trimming: 11 bases; J trimming: 9 bases; junction bases outside the gene matches: 16. CDR1 ENHRY and CDR2 SYGVKD come from the germline V gene. This CDR3 spans 15 amino acids. Here the CDR3 DNA reads TGTGCCGCCTCCGGACTAGCGGAAGCCTCCGGTGAGCAGTTCTTC. This sequence encodes CAASGLAEASGEQFF.

This chain's CDR3 is CASSSASPAGDGLFF. CDR3 in DNA: TGTGCCAGCAGTTCCGCCTCTCCAGCGGGAGATGGTTTGTTCTTC. This rearrangement joins TRBV6-6 to TRBJ2-1; TRBD2 matches at 8 bases. After removal of 4 bases from V and 15 bases from J, the junction contained 17 bases not matched to a gene. The CDR3 contains 15 residues. Germline loops: CDR1 MNHNY, CDR2 SVGAGI (reference sequence).

The V gene is TRBV11-3, the J gene TRBJ2-1; tentative D call: TRBD1 (6 bases). This CDR3 is 14 amino acids long. Trimming stripped 5 bases from V and 4 bases from J, with 12 bases between. The germline CDR1 and CDR2 sequences are SGHNT and YENEEA. This CDR3 is CASSPPGTYNEQFF. CDR3 sequence (DNA): TGTGCCAGCAGCCCCCCCGGGACATACAATGAGCAGTTCTTC.

This clone was detected only a few times. The chain carries TRBV7-6 and TRBJ1-2, with a weak D call TRBD1 (5 bases). Germline V gives CDR1 SGHVS, CDR2 FNYEAQ. The CDR3 runs 15 residues. Trimming took 1 base from V and 8 from J, leaving 17 bases between them. In DNA, the CDR3 is TGTGCCAGCAGCTTAGGGCCGCAGGGTGCTGTGGGCTACACCTTC. It yields the protein CASSLGPQGAVGYTF.

The rearrangement links TRBV2 to TRBJ2-4; 8 bases match TRBD1. Germline V gene sequence: CDR1 SNHLY, CDR2 FYNNEI. V was pared by 3 bases and J by 4 bases, with 11 bases of the junction left unmatched. This CDR3 has 17 amino acids. Here the CDR3 DNA reads TGTGCCAGCAGTGATCTGGCAGGGGGCAAGGGAAAAAACATTCAGTACTTC. Its translation is CASSDLAGGKGKNIQYF. The whole variable domain, filled in from reference TRBV2 and TRBJ2-4, reads EPEVTQTPSHQVTQMGQEVILRCVPISNHLYFYWYRQILGQKVEFLVSFYNNEISEKSEIFDDQFSVERPDGSNFTLKIRSTKLEDSAMYFCASSDLAGGKGKNIQYFGAGTRLSVL.

The chain has TRBV5-1 and TRBJ2-5, with 8 bases aligning to TRBD1. This CDR3 is built from 14 residues. Germline-derived CDR1 and CDR2 are SGHRS and YFSETQ. V gave up 0 bases and J gave up 3 bases; unmatched junction bases: 1. The CDR3 spells CASSLGQGKETQYF. CDR3 nucleotide sequence: TGCGCCAGCAGCTTGGGACAGGGGAAAGAGACCCAGTACTTC.

This clone was found a few times. Germline is not matched at one junction end, which may reflect a read error. The J gene is TRBJ2-2, the V gene TRBV7-7; D perhaps matches TRBD2 (5 bases). The CDR3 loop spans 12 amino acids. Germline loops: CDR1 SSHAT, CDR2 FNYEAQ (reference sequence). CDR3 amino acids: CASSTGTGELFF. CDR3 in DNA: TGTGCTAGCAGTACGGGGACCGGGGAGCTGTTTTTT.